This paragraph covers one TCR beta chain sequence. Its matching antigen is unknown. TCRdb's table, derived via immunoSEQ multiplex PCR, lists solely in-frame clones and lacks some. The sample records about 2,500,000 clones, around nine tenths being singletons. With 9 bases clipped from V and 3 bases from J, the junction kept 9 bases outside the gene matches. CDR1 LNHDA and CDR2 SQIVND come from the germline V gene (reference sequence). The CDR3 loop spans 14 amino acids. The record originates from a study of shared clonotypes between healthy human individuals. Regarding the study as a whole: At large depth, rarefaction still showed sorted-subset sequencing to be incomplete.

This chain uses TRBV19 with TRBJ2-3; 7 bases line up with TRBD1. The sequence was collected from a man aged 18 to 30 in good health. Material for sequencing was naive CD4+ T cells sorted from blood. The subset here: CD45RA+ positively selected. CDR3 DNA: TGTGCCAGCCAAAGGACAGGTGGGACAGATACGCAGTATTTT. It encodes CASQRTGGTDTQYF.